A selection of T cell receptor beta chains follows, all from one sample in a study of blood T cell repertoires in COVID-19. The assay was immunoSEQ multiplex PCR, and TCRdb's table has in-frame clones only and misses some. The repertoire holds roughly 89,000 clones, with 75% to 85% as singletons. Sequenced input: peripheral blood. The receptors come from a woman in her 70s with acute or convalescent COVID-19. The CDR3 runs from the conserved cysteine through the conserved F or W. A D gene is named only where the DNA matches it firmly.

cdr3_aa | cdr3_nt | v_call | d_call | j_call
CASSPPGQGAGYTF | TGTGCCAGCAGCCCCCCGGGACAGGGGGCTGGCTACACCTTC | TRBV6-5 | TRBD1 | TRBJ1-2
CASSPVTGVGEQYF | TGTGCCAGCTCACCAGTTACAGGGGTGGGAGAGCAGTACTTC | TRBV18 | TRBD1 | TRBJ2-7
CASTLYTGTPYYTGELFF | TGTGCCAGCACTTTGTATACCGGGACTCCTTACTACACCGGGGAGCTGTTTTTT | TRBV27 | NA | TRBJ2-2
CSASRGLSQPQHF | TGCAGTGCTAGTCGGGGATTAAGTCAGCCCCAGCATTTT | TRBV20-1 | NA | TRBJ1-5
CASSLTGTGLYEQYF | TGTGCCAGCAGCTTAACAGGGACAGGGCTCTACGAGCAGTACTTC | TRBV7-3 | TRBD1 | TRBJ2-7
CASSFRTGLIQYF | TGTGCCAGCAGTTTCCGTACAGGGCTGATCCAGTACTTC | TRBV28 | NA | TRBJ2-4
CASSGSGGAITDTQYF | TGTGCCAGCAGCGGGAGCGGGGGGGCCATCACAGATACGCAGTATTTT | TRBV5-4 | TRBD2 | TRBJ2-3
CASSPGQYNSPLHF | TGTGCCAGCAGTCCGGGACAGTATAATTCACCCCTCCACTTT | TRBV2 | TRBD1 | TRBJ1-6
CATSDYSGTPYNEQFF | TGTGCCACCAGTGATTATAGCGGGACCCCCTACAATGAGCAGTTCTTC | TRBV24-1 | TRBD2 | TRBJ2-1
CSVYVAGANTGELFF | TGCAGCGTGTACGTAGCGGGTGCGAACACCGGGGAGCTGTTTTTT | TRBV29-1 | TRBD2 | TRBJ2-2
CASSMGGQTYNEQFF | TGTGCCAGTAGTATGGGGGGACAGACATACAATGAGCAGTTCTTC | TRBV19 | NA | TRBJ2-1